The clone carrying this T cell receptor beta chain has only a few counts. Antigen: not known. The J segment lost 3 bases and the V segment lost 0 bases, leaving 2 bases of the junction unmatched. The CDR3 spans 15 residues. CDR1 and CDR2 (germline): SNHLY, FYNNEI. The data belong to a study of molecular identifiers for immune sequencing clone quantification. Study in general: Sequencing covered four of five parts into which replicate RNA from approximately 20,000 or 98,000 naive CD8 cells was split.

Both previously described methods and listed TCR primers were employed to make bulk TCR libraries. From the PCR reads, TCRdb called clonotypes with MiXCR, one entry per CDR3 protein. The sample shows 400,000 to 600,000 distinct CDR3 sequences, around 23% of them seen only once. Findings of the study overall: Whereas clones above 20 RNA copies held under 1% of naive-cell molecules, they held over 97% of effector molecules. Spiked TCR RNA from one Jurkat cell reportedly showed up when mixed among 950,000 to 1,000,000 naive cells.

The sample comprised naive CD8+ T cells from blood, with Jurkat cell RNA spiked in. Subset of the sample: FACS-sorted CD8+CD4-CCR7+CD45RA+ naive T cells. The clonotype originates from a human donor in good health. Some libraries in this study had Jurkat cell RNA spiked in. The gene calls are TRBV2 and TRBJ1-2; 9 nucleotides align to TRBD1. CDR3 bases: TGTGCCAGCAGTGAAGCCTGGGACAGGGACTATGGCTACACCTTC. Translating gives CASSEAWDRDYGYTF.